This record looks at one T cell receptor beta chain sequence and its context. Per the original data handling: Nucleated cell number was recorded as an estimate derived from reference gene primer amplification. This table comes from immunoSEQ multiplex PCR, and its TCRdb copy is limited to in-frame clones, with some not included. Clonal size and the V and J genes are those of that table, whereas D and trimming came from the DNA. This table holds around 100,000 clones, 85% to 90% found once. The data stem from a study of blood T cell repertoires in COVID-19. Across the whole study: There were acute and convalescent COVID-19 samples, and they came from the United States, Italy and Spain. The cDNA or gDNA used as material had been derived from T cells, B-cell-depleted T cells, or PBMCs.

The sequenced sample consisted of peripheral blood. The TCR sequence derives from a woman at least 80 years old with acute or convalescent COVID-19.

CDR3 nucleotides: TGTGCCAGCAGTCCGGGGACAGAGGCCTACAATGAGCAGTTCTTC. This gives the protein CASSPGTEAYNEQFF. The rearrangement joins TRBV27 to TRBJ2-1, with 7 bases lining up with TRBD1. CDR3 length: 15 amino acids. Losses at the gene ends were 5 bases for V and 2 bases for J; bases not matched to a gene: 6. CDR1 is MNHEY and CDR2 is SMNVEV in the germline V gene (reference sequence).